Given below is one T cell receptor (beta chain) in context. Trimming took 4 bases from V and 1 from J, leaving 7 bases between them. In germline, CDR1 is SGHDN, CDR2 FVKESK. The CDR3 runs to 13 residues. A single record per CDR3 protein comes from TCRdb applying MiXCR to the RT-PCR reads. Of about 40,000 distinct CDR3 sequences in the sample, roughly 30% were seen once. This sample stems from a study of patients and donors after allogeneic stem cell transplantation. This sequence joins TRBV14 and TRBJ1-1; D gene ambiguous. The TCR originated in a human donor who was either an allogeneic HSCT recipient or a stem cell or donor lymphocyte infusion donor (not recorded which). It is not recorded whose cells these are; they may come from a transplant donor. The material sequenced was blood, either unsorted or a sorted T cell fraction (not recorded which). CDR3 in amino acids: CASSLQRNTEAFF. In DNA form, the CDR3 reads TGTGCCAGCAGCCTACAGAGGAACACTGAAGCTTTCTTT.